This passage covers 4 T cell receptor beta chains from one sample sequenced in a study of T cells in Graves' hyperthyroidism and ophthalmopathy. Using RNA transcripts as the source, TCR beta CDR3 regions were amplified. HTBI primers were employed in a first-round RT-PCR of the TCR CDR3. TCRdb analysed the multiplex PCR reads with MiXCR anew, one entry per CDR3 protein. The sample carries around 340,000 distinct CDR3 sequences, 17% recorded once. Sample: blood. The source is a woman aged 30 to 39 with Graves' hyperthyroidism that later progressed to Graves' ophthalmopathy.

This clonotype was seen many times. This chain joins TRBV27 and TRBJ1-6; weak D call: TRBD1 (6 bases). The CDR3 is 16 residues long. With 2 bases removed from V and 5 bases from J, the gap between germline ends came to 13 bases. The germline gives CDR1 MNHEY, CDR2 SMNVEV (reference sequence). In DNA, the CDR3 is TGTGCCAGCAGTTTACTTGGGACACGGAATAATTCACCCCTCCACTTT. This codes for CASSLLGTRNNSPLHF.

In the case of this clonotype: One junction end does not reproduce the germline sequence, and a read error may be involved. The genes are TRBV18 and TRBJ2-6; D is perhaps TRBD1 (5 bases). Germline V lookup: CDR1 KGHSH, CDR2 LQKENI. This CDR3 spans 14 amino acids. CDR3 nucleotides: TGTGCCAGCTCACCTACCTCTGGGGCCGACGTCCTGACTTTC. This translates into CASSPTSGADVLTF.

This chain joins TRBV7-7 and TRBJ2-5; 9 bases align to TRBD2. This CDR3 region has 16 residues. Unmatched junction bases numbered 8, after V lost 2 bases and J lost 4 bases. Germline V gene sequence: CDR1 SSHAT, CDR2 FNYEAQ (reference sequence). Written as DNA, the CDR3 is TGTGCCAGCAGCTTACTCGGCGGGGGGGCGTCAGAGACCCAGTACTTC. This codes for CASSLLGGGASETQYF.

This clonotype showed up many times. This chain links TRBV7-9 with TRBJ1-1; D is unresolved. The germline V and J ends were trimmed by 0 bases and 1 base, with 9 bases remaining between them. CDR3 length: 15 residues. Germline-derived CDR1 and CDR2 are SEHNR and FQNEAQ (reference sequence). The CDR3: CASSLALGRNTEAFF. The CDR3 coding sequence is TGTGCCAGCAGCTTAGCGCTTGGCAGGAACACTGAAGCTTTCTTT.